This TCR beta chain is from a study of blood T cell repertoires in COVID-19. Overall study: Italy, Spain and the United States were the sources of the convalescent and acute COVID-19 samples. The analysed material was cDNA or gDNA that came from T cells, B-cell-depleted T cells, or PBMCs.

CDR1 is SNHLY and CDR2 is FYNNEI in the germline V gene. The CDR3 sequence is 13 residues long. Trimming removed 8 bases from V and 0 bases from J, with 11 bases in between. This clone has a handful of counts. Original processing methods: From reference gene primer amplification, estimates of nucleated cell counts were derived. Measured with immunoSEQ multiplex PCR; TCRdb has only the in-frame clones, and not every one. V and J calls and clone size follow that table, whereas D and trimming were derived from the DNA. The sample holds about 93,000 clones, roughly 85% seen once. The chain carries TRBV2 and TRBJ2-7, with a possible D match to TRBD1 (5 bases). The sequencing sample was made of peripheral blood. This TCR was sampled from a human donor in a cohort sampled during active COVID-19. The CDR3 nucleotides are TGTGCCAGCCAACGAGACAGCTCCTACGAGCAGTACTTC. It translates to CASQRDSSYEQYF.